These 30 T cell receptor beta chains came from one sample sequenced in a study of blood T cells in healthy people across ages. Using a J-beta primer mix together with a sample-barcoded 5' primer, a second PCR was run for roughly 6 to 12 cycles. TCRdb independently ran MiXCR on the 5' RACE reads; one entry per CDR3 protein. The sample shows about a million distinct CDR3 sequences, around 48% of them seen only once. Sequenced: blood. Receptor source: a man aged 25 to 40 in good health.

The chain has TRBV27 and TRBJ2-7, with D perhaps being TRBD1 or TRBD2 (7 bases each). This CDR3 comprises 15 residues. Trimming took off 6 bases at V and 0 bases at J, with 15 bases between the two ends. Germline loops: CDR1 MNHEY, CDR2 SMNVEV (reference sequence). CDR3 DNA: TGTGCCAGCAGACGGCAGGGGGGGATCTCCTACGAGCAGTACTTC. As protein: CASRRQGGISYEQYF.

This clonotype was seen only a few times. The chain links TRBV5-1 to TRBJ2-1; 8 bases are shared with TRBD1. Germline CDR1 SGHRS, CDR2 YFSETQ. CDR3 length equals 14 residues. Losses at the gene ends were 9 bases for V and 4 bases for J; bases not matched to a gene: 9. The CDR3 nucleotides read TGCGCCACCTCAGGGGGCGGGGAGTACAATGAGCAGTTCTTC. It yields the protein CATSGGGEYNEQFF.

The chain recombines TRBV29-1 with TRBJ2-5; perhaps TRBD1 as D (5 bases). The CDR3 is made up of 14 amino acids. Deletions cut 6 bases from V and 5 bases from J, with 19 bases between. The germline gives CDR1 SQVTM, CDR2 ANQGSEA. The CDR3 region has the DNA TGCAGCGTGGTGCGTCAGGGATCTTGGGAGACCCAGTACTTC. Translating it yields CSVVRQGSWETQYF.

Of note for this clonotype: At one boundary the junction diverges from the germline segment, which might be a read error. The chain carries TRBV3-1 and TRBJ1-2; D possibly corresponds to TRBD1 (6 bases). CDR1 is LGHDT, CDR2 YNNKEL, per germline (reference sequence). This CDR3 spans 15 amino acids. The CDR3: CASSQVGNRASGHTF. The CDR3 DNA reads as TGTGCCAGCAGCCAAGTCGGGAACAGGGCCAGTGGCCACACCTTC.

This clonotype appeared a single time. V gene TRBV6-1 combines with J gene TRBJ1-5; D perhaps matches TRBD1 (5 bases). Germline-derived CDR1 and CDR2 are MNHNS and SASEGT. This CDR3 comprises 15 residues. The V end was cut by 2 bases, the J end by 2 bases, with 10 bases between. CDR3 DNA sequence: TGTGCCAGCAGTGAATGGCCCAGGGGCAATCAGCCCCAGCATTTT. It translates to CASSEWPRGNQPQHF.

The gene calls are TRBV6-6 and TRBJ2-1, with D possibly being TRBD1 (5 bases). The CDR3 has 14 residues. Trimming removed 5 bases at V and 7 bases at J, with 15 bases between. In germline, CDR1 is MNHNY, CDR2 SVGAGI (reference sequence). The CDR3 DNA is TGTGCCAGCAGTCCACCGGACATCATAAATGAGCAGTTCTTC. It translates to CASSPPDIINEQFF.

This clonotype was observed a handful of times. The genes are TRBV29-1 and TRBJ2-1; D is perhaps TRBD1 or TRBD2 (5 bases each). Trimming shortened V by 1 base and J by 7 bases, and 14 bases separated the two germline ends. CDR3 length: 14 residues. Germline V gene data show CDR1 as SQVTM and CDR2 as ANQGSEA. CDR3 in amino acids: CSVEAGTLWNEQFF. The CDR3 DNA reads TGCAGCGTTGAAGCCGGGACCCTGTGGAATGAGCAGTTCTTC.

A few counts support this clonotype. This chain links TRBV24-1 with TRBJ1-1; 7 positions agree with TRBD1. V lost 3 bases, J lost 1 base, and 4 bases stayed unmatched. CDR3 length: 15 residues. CDR1 and CDR2 (germline): KGHDR, SFDVKD. As DNA, the CDR3 is TGTGCCACCAGTGATCCCCGGACAGGGAACACTGAAGCTTTCTTT. Protein product: CATSDPRTGNTEAFF.

The chain carries TRBV6-2 or TRBV6-3 and TRBJ2-3, with D perhaps matching TRBD1 (5 bases). The CDR3 is 14 residues long. The V end lost 7 bases, the J end lost 2 bases, and 13 bases lay between the germline ends. Germline V lookup: CDR1 MNHEY, CDR2 SVGEGT. The CDR3 here is CASMQGGPTDTQYF. CDR3 DNA: TGTGCCAGCATGCAGGGCGGACCCACAGATACGCAGTATTTT.

The CDR3 spells CASTQAGTRGTYEQYF. The CDR3 nucleotides read TGTGCCAGCACCCAAGCAGGAACCCGAGGCACCTACGAGCAGTACTTC. The chain recombines TRBV6-2 or TRBV6-3 with TRBJ2-4; D unclear. The assigned J gene may be wrong: the sequence end matches TRBJ2-7 better. The CDR3 extends over 16 amino acids. Germline CDR1 and CDR2: MNHEY and SVGEGT.

This clonotype has a single count. The chain uses TRBV20-1 and TRBJ2-2; 7 bases are a match to TRBD1. From germline, CDR1 is DFQATT and CDR2 SNEGSKA (reference sequence). V trimming: 5 bases; J trimming: 5 bases; junction bases outside the gene matches: 17. The CDR3 covers 17 residues. This CDR3 reads CSAYDNTGAPGTGELFF. In DNA form, the CDR3 reads TGCAGTGCTTACGATAATACAGGGGCACCGGGGACCGGGGAGCTGTTTTTT.

The rearrangement joins TRBV16 to TRBJ1-2; 7 bases are a match to TRBD1. CDR3 size: 14 residues. V lost 0 bases to trimming and J lost 6 bases; unmatched junction nucleotides: 4. Germline CDR1 reads KGHSY; CDR2 reads FQNENV. The CDR3 nucleotides read TGTGCCAGCAGCCAATCAAGACAGGGTCATGGCTACACCTTC. Translation: CASSQSRQGHGYTF.

The chain has TRBV12-3 or TRBV12-4 and TRBJ2-7, with no clear D. The end of the DNA aligns better with TRBJ2-5, so the J call may be wrong. The CDR3 covers 12 residues. CDR3 sequence reads: CASTSLGETQYF. The CDR3 nucleotides read TGTGCCAGCACCTCTCTAGGTGAGACCCAGTACTTC.

The CDR3 is CASRLAGDVDTQYF. CDR3 in DNA: TGTGCCAGCCGACTAGCGGGAGATGTAGATACGCAGTATTTT. This rearrangement joins TRBV6-5 to TRBJ2-3, with 12 bases that match TRBD2. This CDR3 spans 14 amino acids. Trimming removed 8 bases from V and 5 bases from J; junction bases left unmatched: 5. Germline V gives CDR1 MNHEY, CDR2 SVGAGI.

This clonotype was seen only a few times. The rearrangement joins TRBV4-1 to TRBJ1-1; no firm D call. The CDR3 length is 13 residues. In germline, CDR1 is MGHRA, CDR2 YSYEKL. V was shortened by 7 bases and J by 4 bases, with 13 bases between the two germline ends. The CDR3 sequence is CASTTGMGTEAFF. The DNA for the CDR3 is TGCGCCAGCACTACGGGAATGGGCACTGAAGCTTTCTTT.

The V call is TRBV9, the J call TRBJ2-7, with 7 bases fitting TRBD1. The V gene end was trimmed by 0 bases and the J gene end by 2 bases; junction bases not matched to a gene: 11. The CDR3 is 17 residues long. Germline CDR1 reads SGDLS; CDR2 reads YYNGEE. The CDR3 nucleotides are TGTGCCAGCAGCGTAGAGGACAGGCCGTCTCTACCCTACGAGCAGTACTTC. Residues: CASSVEDRPSLPYEQYF.

The CDR3 protein is CSASDTQTGPVNEKLFF. The DNA of the CDR3 is TGCAGTGCTAGCGACACCCAGACGGGGCCCGTTAATGAAAAACTGTTTTTT. The chain carries TRBV20-1 and TRBJ1-4, with a possible D match to TRBD1 (5 bases). Germline CDR1 and CDR2: DFQATT and SNEGSKA (reference sequence). The CDR3 totals 17 residues. The V gene lost 3 bases and the J gene lost 4 bases, with 21 bases spanning the gap.

Comment on this clonotype: At one boundary the junction diverges from the germline segment, which might be a read error. The CDR3 DNA sequence: TGTGCCGCCAGCAGAGATACGCTAGCGGCGGGACCAGAGACCCAGTACTTC. Translating gives CAASRDTLAAGPETQYF. The rearrangement links TRBV15 to TRBJ2-5, with 7 bases matching TRBD2. This CDR3 has 17 amino acids. Germline CDR1 is LNHNV and CDR2 is YYDKDF (reference sequence).

This chain joins TRBV12-5 and TRBJ2-1; 11 bases fit TRBD2. Germline assignment: CDR1 LGHNT and CDR2 FRNRAP. J was trimmed by 2 bases and V by 4 bases; bases with no gene match: 4. The CDR3 consists of 16 residues. The CDR3 loop is CASGSRLAGPYNEQFF. Written as DNA, the CDR3 is TGTGCTAGTGGTTCGCGACTAGCGGGACCCTACAATGAGCAGTTCTTC.

This clonotype occurred a few times. The J gene is TRBJ2-5, the V gene TRBV6-1; 12 bases map to TRBD2. The CDR3 length is 15 residues. Germline CDR1 is MNHNS and CDR2 is SASEGT. V was pared by 10 bases and J by 1 base, with 7 bases of the junction left unmatched. CDR3 amino acids: CATRRTSGAQETQYF. Here the CDR3 DNA reads TGTGCCACCCGGAGGACTAGCGGGGCCCAAGAGACCCAGTACTTC.

In its sample, this clonotype was seen many times. The CDR3 nucleotides are TGCGCCAGCAGCCAAGAGAACAGGGTCTCCTACAATGAGCAGTTCTTC. Translated: CASSQENRVSYNEQFF. V is TRBV4-1 and J is TRBJ2-1; tentatively, D is TRBD1 (6 bases). The V end was cut by 0 bases, the J end by 0 bases, with 9 bases between. Germline V CDR1 and CDR2: MGHRA, YSYEKL. This CDR3 spans 16 amino acids.

The rearrangement links TRBV6-6 to TRBJ2-4; 8 positions agree with TRBD2. The DNA end lines up better with TRBJ2-7; the J call may be wrong. The length of the CDR3 is 14 residues. CDR1 is MNHNY, CDR2 SVGAGI, per germline (reference sequence). As DNA, the CDR3 is TGTGCCAGCAGTTACTCGGGACTAGCCTACGAGCAGTACTTC. Protein product: CASSYSGLAYEQYF.

This clonotype was detected a few times. CDR3 bases: TGTGCCATCAGTGGCAGACAGACTAGCACAGATACGCAGTATTTT. Its translation: CAISGRQTSTDTQYF. V gene TRBV10-3 combines with J gene TRBJ2-3; a possible D gene is TRBD1 (5 bases). This CDR3 region has 15 residues. Germline-derived CDR1 and CDR2 are ENHRY and SYGVKD. Trimming pared 4 bases from V and 0 bases from J, leaving 11 bases between.

This clonotype has at least ten counts. This may arise from a read error, as a much more abundant clone is one base away. The CDR3 DNA reads TGTGCCAGCAGCCCGGGACAGGGGGGGGGGAATGAGCAGTACTTC. Translation gives CASSPGQGGGNEQYF. The chain is built from TRBV9 and TRBJ2-5, with 11 bases identical to TRBD1. Germline CDR1 and CDR2: SGDLS and YYNGEE. J gave up 11 bases and V 4 bases, and 13 bases lay outside the gene matches. This CDR3 has 15 residues.

CDR3 in DNA: TGCGCCAGCAGCTTGGAAGGAAATAGGGAGACCCAGTACTTC. Translation: CASSLEGNRETQYF. The V gene is TRBV5-1, the J gene TRBJ2-5; D is unclear. The CDR3 has 14 residues. The germline V and J ends were trimmed by 0 bases and 5 bases, with 11 bases remaining between them. Per the germline V gene, CDR1 is SGHRS and CDR2 is YFSETQ.

J is TRBJ1-4 and V is TRBV4-3, with TRBD1 as a possible D gene (5 bases). Germline assignment: CDR1 LGHNA and CDR2 YSLEER. Trimming shortened V by 0 bases and J by 6 bases, and 14 bases separated the two germline ends. This CDR3 spans 16 amino acids. CDR3 coding DNA: TGCGCCAGCAGCCAAGATCTCGGGGCGGGGGATGAAAAACTGTTTTTT. It encodes CASSQDLGAGDEKLFF.

J is TRBJ2-4 and V is TRBV20-1, with 8 bases fitting TRBD1. Germline V CDR1 and CDR2: DFQATT, SNEGSKA (reference sequence). V was clipped by 5 bases and J by 0 bases; unmatched bases: 6. This CDR3 contains 15 residues. The CDR3 protein is CSAHDRGLAKNIQYF. The CDR3 coding sequence is TGCAGTGCTCACGACAGGGGACTAGCCAAAAACATTCAGTACTTC.

This clonotype was detected only a few times. The V call is TRBV6-5, the J call TRBJ2-1; 11 bases are shared with TRBD2. There are 15 residues in the CDR3. The junction had 3 bases not matched to a gene; V was cut back by 2 bases and J by 6 bases. The V gene's germline CDR1 is MNHEY and CDR2 SVGAGI. CDR3 nucleotide sequence: TGTGCCAGCAGTTACGCTAGCGGGGGGCCCAATGAGCAGTTCTTC. This codes for CASSYASGGPNEQFF.

V gene TRBV5-1 combines with J gene TRBJ1-4; maybe TRBD1 (5 bases). Germline V gene data show CDR1 as SGHRS and CDR2 as YFSETQ. The CDR3 consists of 14 residues. V lost 0 bases and J lost 10, with 13 bases in between. In DNA, the CDR3 is TGCGCCAGCAGCTTGGAGGGGAAGGTCGGAAAACTGTTTTTT. This sequence encodes CASSLEGKVGKLFF.

The rearrangement links TRBV5-1 to TRBJ2-3, with D tentatively TRBD2 (7 bases). CDR1 and CDR2 from the germline V gene are SGHRS and YFSETQ. The CDR3 has 15 residues. V lost 4 bases to trimming and J lost 5 bases, with 17 bases between them. In DNA form, the CDR3 reads TGCGCCAGCAGCCCTGGGAGGGGGGCCGTAGATACGCAGTATTTT. It codes for CASSPGRGAVDTQYF.